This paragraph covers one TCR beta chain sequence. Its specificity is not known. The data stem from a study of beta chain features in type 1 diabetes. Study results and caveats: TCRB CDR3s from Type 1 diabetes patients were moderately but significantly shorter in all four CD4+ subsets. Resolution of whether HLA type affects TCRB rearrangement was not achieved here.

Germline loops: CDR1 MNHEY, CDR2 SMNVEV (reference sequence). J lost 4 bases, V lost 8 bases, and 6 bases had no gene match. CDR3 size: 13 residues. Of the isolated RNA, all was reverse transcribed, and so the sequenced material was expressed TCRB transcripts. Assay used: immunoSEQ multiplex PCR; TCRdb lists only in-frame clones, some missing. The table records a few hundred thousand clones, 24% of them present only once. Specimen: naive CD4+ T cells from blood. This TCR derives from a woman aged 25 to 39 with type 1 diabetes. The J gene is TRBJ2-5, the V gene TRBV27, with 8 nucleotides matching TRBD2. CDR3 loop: CASAALAGETQYF. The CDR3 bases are TGTGCCAGCGCCGCCCTAGCGGGAGAGACCCAGTACTTC.